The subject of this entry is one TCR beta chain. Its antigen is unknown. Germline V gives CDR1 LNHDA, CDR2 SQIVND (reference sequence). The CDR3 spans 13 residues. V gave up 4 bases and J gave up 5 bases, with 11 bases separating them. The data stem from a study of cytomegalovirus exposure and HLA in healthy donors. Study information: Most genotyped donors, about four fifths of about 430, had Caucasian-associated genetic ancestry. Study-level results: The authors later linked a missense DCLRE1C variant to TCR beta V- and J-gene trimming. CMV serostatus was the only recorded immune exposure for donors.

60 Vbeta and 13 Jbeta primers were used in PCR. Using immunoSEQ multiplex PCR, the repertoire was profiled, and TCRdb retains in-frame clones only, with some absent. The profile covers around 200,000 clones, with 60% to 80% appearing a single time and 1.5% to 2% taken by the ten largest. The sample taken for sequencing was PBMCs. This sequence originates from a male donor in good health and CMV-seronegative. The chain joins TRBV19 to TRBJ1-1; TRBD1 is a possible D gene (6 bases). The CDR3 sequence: CASSTGGQTEAFF. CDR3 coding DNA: TGTGCCAGTAGTACGGGGGGACAAACTGAAGCTTTCTTT. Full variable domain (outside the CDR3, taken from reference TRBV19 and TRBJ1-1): DGGITQSPKYLFRKEGQNVTLSCEQNLNHDAMYWYRQDPGQGLRLIYYSQIVNDFQKGDIAEGYSVSREKKESFPLTVTSAQKNPTAFYLCASSTGGQTEAFFGQGTRLTVV.